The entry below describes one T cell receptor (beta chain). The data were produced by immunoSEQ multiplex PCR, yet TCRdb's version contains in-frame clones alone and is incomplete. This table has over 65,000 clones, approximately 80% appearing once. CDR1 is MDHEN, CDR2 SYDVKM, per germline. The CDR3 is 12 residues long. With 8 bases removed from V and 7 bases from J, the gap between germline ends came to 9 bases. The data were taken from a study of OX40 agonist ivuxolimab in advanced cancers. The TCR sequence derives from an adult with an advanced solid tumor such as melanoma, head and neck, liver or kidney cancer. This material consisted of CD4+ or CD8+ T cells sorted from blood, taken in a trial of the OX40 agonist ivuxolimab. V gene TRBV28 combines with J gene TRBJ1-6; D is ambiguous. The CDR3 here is CASRTYNSPLHF. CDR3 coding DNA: TGTGCCAGCCGCACTTACAATTCACCCCTCCACTTT.